The 26 T cell receptor beta chains listed next were all sequenced from one sample in a study of blood T cell repertoires in COVID-19. Some clones are missing from TCRdb's copy, which holds only in-frame ones; the method was immunoSEQ multiplex PCR. Here the sample spans more than 95,000 clones, 70% to 90% being singletons. Material: peripheral blood. These receptors all come from a woman older than 75 with acute or convalescent COVID-19.

This clone was observed once. The rearrangement links TRBV4-2 to TRBJ1-5, with TRBD1 matching over 9 bases. The V gene end was trimmed by 1 base and the J gene end by 0 bases; junction bases not matched to a gene: 1. Per the germline V gene, CDR1 is LGHNA and CDR2 is YNFKEQ. This CDR3 has 16 amino acids. The CDR3: CASSQGTGVSNQPQHF. In nucleotides, the CDR3 is TGTGCCAGCAGCCAAGGGACAGGGGTTAGCAATCAGCCCCAGCATTTT.

This clone was seen just once. The rearrangement uses TRBV29-1 and TRBJ2-5; D remains ambiguous. Germline CDR1 SQVTM, CDR2 ANQGSEA. There are 12 residues in the CDR3. The ends were cut back, 5 bases at V and 2 bases at J, with 9 bases in the middle. CDR3 region: CSVSALQETQYF. In nucleotides, the CDR3 is TGCAGCGTTTCCGCGTTACAAGAGACCCAGTACTTC.

V usage is TRBV6-6 and J usage is TRBJ1-2, with 8 bases identical to TRBD1. The CDR3 length is 15 residues. Germline CDR1 reads MNHNY; CDR2 reads SVGAGI (reference sequence). Trimming removed 5 bases from V and 4 bases from J; junction bases left unmatched: 9. The CDR3 protein is CASSRSGGLGYGYTF. The CDR3 nucleotides are TGTGCCAGCAGTCGATCAGGGGGCCTTGGCTATGGCTACACCTTC.

The chain links TRBV5-1 to TRBJ1-1; 10 nucleotides line up with TRBD1. With 3 bases clipped from V and 5 bases from J, the junction kept 4 bases outside the gene matches. Germline V lookup: CDR1 SGHRS, CDR2 YFSETQ. The CDR3 has 14 amino acids. The CDR3 DNA reads TGCGCCAGCAGCTCGACAGGGGGCAAGACTGAAGCTTTCTTT. This gives the protein CASSSTGGKTEAFF.

This clone was recorded once. The chain combines TRBV7-9 with TRBJ2-7; a possible D gene is TRBD1 (6 bases). Germline CDR1 is SEHNR and CDR2 is FQNEAQ (reference sequence). This CDR3 has 18 residues. Trimming shortened V by 5 bases and J by 1 base, and 24 bases separated the two germline ends. The CDR3 is CASSPYGGLTEKSYEQYF. CDR3 bases: TGTGCCAGCAGCCCATATGGGGGCTTGACAGAAAAGTCCTACGAGCAGTACTTC.

The V gene is TRBV29-1, the J gene TRBJ1-2; D gene uncertain. The germline gives CDR1 SQVTM, CDR2 ANQGSEA. The CDR3 spans 10 residues. V dropped 6 bases and J dropped 6 bases, with 8 bases sitting between them. In DNA form, the CDR3 reads TGCAGCGTCGGGAGGAATGGCTACACCTTC. It translates to CSVGRNGYTF.

The chain joins TRBV6-5 to TRBJ2-5; 7 bases match TRBD1. V lost 4 bases, J lost 1 base, and 3 bases stayed unmatched. From germline, CDR1 is MNHEY and CDR2 SVGAGI. The CDR3 has 14 residues. This CDR3 is CASSWDSRQETQYF. The CDR3 nucleotides are TGTGCCAGCAGTTGGGACAGTCGCCAAGAGACCCAGTACTTC.

The J gene is TRBJ2-7, the V gene TRBV6-5; D may be TRBD1 (6 bases). V was cut by 6 bases and J by 3 bases, with 9 bases left in between. CDR3 length: 12 residues. CDR1 and CDR2 (germline): MNHEY, SVGAGI. CDR3 protein: CASRLQGYEQYF. CDR3 nucleotides: TGTGCCAGCAGATTACAGGGCTACGAGCAGTACTTC.

The V call is TRBV19, the J call TRBJ2-5; 16 positions match TRBD2. Germline V gene lookup returns CDR1 LNHDA and CDR2 SQIVND (reference sequence). The length of the CDR3 is 24 residues. V was clipped by 4 bases and J by 5 bases; unmatched bases: 28. The DNA of the CDR3 is TGTGCCAGTAGTACCCTGGGACTAGCGGGAGGGCCGATCGCAAAGACGTTCAAGGGGGAGACCCAGTACTTC. Translated: CASSTLGLAGGPIAKTFKGETQYF.

This clone was seen once. The chain carries TRBV6-5 and TRBJ1-2, with 9 bases identical to TRBD1. The length of the CDR3 is 15 residues. The germline gives CDR1 MNHEY, CDR2 SVGAGI. V lost 5 bases to trimming and J lost 4 bases; unmatched junction nucleotides: 8. CDR3 sequence reads: CASSPWTGDSYGYTF. The CDR3, as DNA: TGTGCCAGCAGTCCCTGGACAGGGGATTCCTATGGCTACACCTTC.

This clone was seen a few times. The chain is built from TRBV18 and TRBJ1-5; 10 bases agree with TRBD1. CDR3 length equals 14 residues. The J segment lost 5 bases and the V segment lost 4 bases, leaving 2 bases of the junction unmatched. Germline V gene data show CDR1 as KGHSH and CDR2 as LQKENI. The CDR3 DNA reads TGTGCCAGCTCACTAGGGACAGGGGATCAGCCCCAGCATTTT. This encodes CASSLGTGDQPQHF.

V gene TRBV10-3 combines with J gene TRBJ1-5, with D perhaps TRBD1 (6 bases). Germline CDR1 reads ENHRY; CDR2 reads SYGVKD. CDR3 length equals 14 residues. Between the trimmed V and J ends, which lost 1 base and 4 bases, there was a span of 8 bases. For the CDR3, the DNA is TGTGCCATCAGTGAGTTAACAGGGAATCAGCCCCAGCATTTT. Its protein product is CAISELTGNQPQHF.

This sequence joins TRBV3-1 (or the pseudogene TRBV3-2) and TRBJ1-2, with 10 bases matching TRBD1. From germline, CDR1 is LGHDT and CDR2 YNNKEL (reference sequence). V gave up 3 bases and J gave up 7 bases; unmatched junction bases: 14. The CDR3 spans 17 residues. CDR3 sequence (DNA): TGTGCCAGCAGCCACTTGACAGGGGGCCTGAATAGTCCTGGCTACACCTTC. Its translation is CASSHLTGGLNSPGYTF.

The rearrangement links TRBV7-9 to TRBJ1-4; tentatively, D is TRBD1 (6 bases). CDR1 is SEHNR and CDR2 is FQNEAQ in the germline V gene (reference sequence). This CDR3 has 15 residues. V was trimmed by 4 bases and J by 1 base, leaving 10 bases between them. CDR3 loop: CASSYQGITNEKLFF. CDR3 DNA sequence: TGTGCCAGCAGCTACCAGGGGATAACTAATGAAAAACTGTTTTTT.

This chain's CDR3 is CASSQDHRGLGAFF. The DNA for the CDR3 is TGTGCCAGCAGCCAAGATCACAGGGGGCTTGGAGCTTTCTTT. The gene calls are TRBV3-1 (or the pseudogene TRBV3-2) and TRBJ1-1, with 9 positions matching TRBD1. Trimming cost V 0 bases and J 10 bases; bases outside gene matches: 6. In germline, CDR1 is LGHDT, CDR2 YNNKEL (reference sequence). The CDR3 extends over 14 amino acids.

The chain combines TRBV25-1 with TRBJ2-7; 7 bases map to TRBD1. Germline CDR1 is MGHDK and CDR2 is SYGVNS. There are 12 residues in the CDR3. The trim removed 5 bases at V and 12 bases at J, leaving 10 bases unmatched. This chain's CDR3 is CASSHDRAGPYF. CDR3 nucleotide sequence: TGTGCCAGCAGTCACGACAGGGCAGGACCGTACTTC.

The chain links TRBV6-5 to TRBJ1-4; 9 bases are shared with TRBD1. V was pared by 6 bases and J by 8 bases, with 4 bases of the junction left unmatched. The CDR3 runs to 13 residues. Germline V gene lookup returns CDR1 MNHEY and CDR2 SVGAGI. CDR3 DNA: TGTGCCAGCAGAACCACAGGGGGCGAAAAACTGTTTTTT. Protein: CASRTTGGEKLFF.

This chain connects TRBV27 to TRBJ1-4; possibly TRBD1 for D (5 bases). Germline CDR1 MNHEY, CDR2 SMNVEV (reference sequence). The CDR3 length is 15 residues. The V end lost 8 bases, the J end lost 2 bases, and 15 bases lay between the germline ends. The CDR3 region has the DNA TGTGCCAGCGGATCCACGGGGGTCACTAATGAAAAACTGTTTTTT. It specifies CASGSTGVTNEKLFF.

The rearrangement links TRBV5-1 to TRBJ1-4; the D gene is possibly TRBD1 (5 bases). Germline-derived CDR1 and CDR2 are SGHRS and YFSETQ. CDR3 length equals 15 residues. Trimming shortened V by 6 bases and J by 0 bases, and 12 bases separated the two germline ends. CDR3 coding DNA: TGCGCCAGCAAGCCGGGGGGTGCAACTAATGAAAAACTGTTTTTT. This translates into CASKPGGATNEKLFF.

The CDR3 here is CASSIVAGGETQYF. The CDR3 DNA sequence: TGCGCCAGCAGTATCGTTGCCGGGGGAGAGACCCAGTACTTC. The chain recombines TRBV5-1 with TRBJ2-5; maybe TRBD2 (6 bases). This CDR3 comprises 14 residues. CDR1 and CDR2 from the germline V gene are SGHRS and YFSETQ. V was clipped by 5 bases and J by 4 bases, with 15 bases between them.

J is TRBJ2-2 and V is TRBV5-5; D is perhaps TRBD2 (6 bases). V was trimmed by 0 bases and J by 2 bases, leaving 14 bases between them. This CDR3 has 17 residues. Germline V CDR1 and CDR2: SGHKS, YYEKEE (reference sequence). Written as DNA, the CDR3 is TGTGCCAGCAGCTTGGATCCGGGACTCCTAAACACCGGGGAGCTGTTTTTT. Translation: CASSLDPGLLNTGELFF. The complete variable domain, with remaining parts taken from reference TRBV5-5 and TRBJ2-2, reads DAGVTQSPTHLIKTRGQQVTLRCSPISGHKSVSWYQQVLGQGPQFIFQYYEKEERGRGNFPDRFSARQFPNYSSELNVNALLLGDSALYLCASSLDPGLLNTGELFFGEGSRLTVL.

The genes are TRBV29-1 and TRBJ2-3; D is undetermined. V was trimmed by 4 bases and J by 0 bases, leaving 5 bases between them. Germline V gene lookup returns CDR1 SQVTM and CDR2 ANQGSEA. This CDR3 contains 12 residues. CDR3 region: CSVVRSTDTQYF. In nucleotides, the CDR3 is TGCAGCGTTGTTCGGAGCACAGATACGCAGTATTTT.

This chain joins TRBV6-5 and TRBJ2-7; 7 bases are a match to TRBD2. Germline values: CDR1 MNHEY, CDR2 SVGAGI. The J segment lost 7 bases and the V segment lost 5 bases, leaving 5 bases of the junction unmatched. The CDR3 is made up of 12 amino acids. CDR3 coding DNA: TGTGCCAGCAGTCCTCGGGGGGAAGAGCAGTACTTC. It is translated as CASSPRGEEQYF.

The chain has TRBV2 and TRBJ2-2; D possibly corresponds to TRBD1 (6 bases). Looked up from germline, CDR1 is SNHLY and CDR2 is FYNNEI. CDR3 size: 12 residues. Deletions cut 7 bases from V and 3 bases from J, with 6 bases between. Written as DNA, the CDR3 is TGTGCCAGCAACAGGGACACCGGGGAGCTGTTTTTT. Translation: CASNRDTGELFF.

The chain joins TRBV25-1 to TRBJ1-6, with 8 positions matching TRBD1. The CDR3 runs to 16 residues. Germline lookup yields CDR1 MGHDK and CDR2 SYGVNS. J gave up 10 bases and V 1 base, and 9 bases lay outside the gene matches. The CDR3 loop is CASSEFRQGSESPLHF. The CDR3 nucleotides read TGTGCCAGCAGTGAATTTCGACAGGGGTCAGAATCACCCCTCCACTTT.

V and J are TRBV6-5 and TRBJ1-5, with D possibly TRBD1 on 5 matching bases. CDR1 and CDR2 (germline): MNHEY, SVGAGI. V gave up 6 bases and J gave up 0 bases, with 9 bases separating them. CDR3 length equals 14 residues. CDR3 sequence: CASRRQNSNQPQHF. In nucleotides, the CDR3 is TGTGCCAGCAGACGACAGAATAGCAATCAGCCCCAGCATTTT.